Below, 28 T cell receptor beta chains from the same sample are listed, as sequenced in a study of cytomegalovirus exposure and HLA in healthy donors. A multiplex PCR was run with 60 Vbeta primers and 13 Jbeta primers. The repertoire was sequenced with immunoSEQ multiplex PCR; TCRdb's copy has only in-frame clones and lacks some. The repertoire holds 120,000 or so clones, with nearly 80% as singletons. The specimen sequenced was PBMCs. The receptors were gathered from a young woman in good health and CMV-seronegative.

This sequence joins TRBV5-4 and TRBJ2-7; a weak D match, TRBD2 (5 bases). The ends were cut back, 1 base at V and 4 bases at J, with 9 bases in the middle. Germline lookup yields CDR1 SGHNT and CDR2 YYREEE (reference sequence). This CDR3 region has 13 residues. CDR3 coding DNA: TGTGCCAGCAGCTTGCGGGATAATTACGAGCAGTACTTC. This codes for CASSLRDNYEQYF.

CDR3 sequence (DNA): TGTGCCAGCAGCCTAGACGGATGGGAGCAGTACTTC. It translates to CASSLDGWEQYF. The rearrangement joins TRBV7-3 to TRBJ2-7; the D is unclear. The CDR3 length is 12 residues. Germline assignment: CDR1 SGHTA and CDR2 FQGTGA. Trimming took off 5 bases at V and 7 bases at J, with 12 bases between the two ends.

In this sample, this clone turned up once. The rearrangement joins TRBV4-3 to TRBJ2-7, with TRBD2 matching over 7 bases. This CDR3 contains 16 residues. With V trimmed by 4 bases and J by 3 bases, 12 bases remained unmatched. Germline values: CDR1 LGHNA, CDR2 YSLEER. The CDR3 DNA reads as TGCGCCAGCAGCCGAGGGTTTGCGGGAGAAGACTACGAGCAGTACTTC. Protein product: CASSRGFAGEDYEQYF.

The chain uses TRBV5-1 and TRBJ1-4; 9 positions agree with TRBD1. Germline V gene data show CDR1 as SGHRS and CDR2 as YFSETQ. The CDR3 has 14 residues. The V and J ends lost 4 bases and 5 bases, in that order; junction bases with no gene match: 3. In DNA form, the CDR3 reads TGCGCCAGCAGCCTCGGGACAGGGAATGAAAAACTGTTTTTT. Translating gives CASSLGTGNEKLFF.

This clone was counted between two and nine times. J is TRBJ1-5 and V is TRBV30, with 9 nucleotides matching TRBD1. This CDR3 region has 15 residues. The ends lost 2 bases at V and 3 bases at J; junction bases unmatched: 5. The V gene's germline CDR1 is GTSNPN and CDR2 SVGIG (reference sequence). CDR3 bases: TGTGCCTGGAGTTTGACAGGGGGATACAATCAGCCCCAGCATTTT. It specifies CAWSLTGGYNQPQHF.

The CDR3 loop reads CASSQEGGSGTVNTEAFF. The CDR3 nucleotides are TGTGCCAGCAGCCAAGAAGGCGGGTCTGGGACAGTCAACACTGAAGCTTTCTTT. The chain has TRBV4-2 and TRBJ1-1; TRBD1 matches at 7 bases. This CDR3 has 18 residues. Germline CDR1 and CDR2: LGHNA and YNFKEQ. V lost 0 bases to trimming and J lost 2 bases; unmatched junction nucleotides: 12.

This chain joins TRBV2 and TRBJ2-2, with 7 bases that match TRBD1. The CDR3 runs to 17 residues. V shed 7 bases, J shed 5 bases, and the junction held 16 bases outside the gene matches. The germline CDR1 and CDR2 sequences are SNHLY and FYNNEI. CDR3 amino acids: CASIPFGTDEVTGELFF. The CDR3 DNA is TGTGCCAGCATCCCGTTCGGGACAGACGAGGTTACCGGGGAGCTGTTTTTT.

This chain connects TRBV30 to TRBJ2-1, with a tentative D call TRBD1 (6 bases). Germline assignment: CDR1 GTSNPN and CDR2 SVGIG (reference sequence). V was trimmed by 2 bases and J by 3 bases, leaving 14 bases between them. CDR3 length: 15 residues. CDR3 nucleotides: TGTGCCTGGAGTTATTCAGGGGCGGGCTACAATGAGCAGTTCTTC. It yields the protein CAWSYSGAGYNEQFF.

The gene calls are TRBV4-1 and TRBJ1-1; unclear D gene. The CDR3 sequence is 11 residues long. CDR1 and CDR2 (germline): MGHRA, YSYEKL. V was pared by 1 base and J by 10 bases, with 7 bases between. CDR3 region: CASSQGSGAFF. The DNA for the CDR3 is TGCGCCAGCAGCCAAGGATCCGGAGCTTTCTTT.

CDR3 coding DNA: TGTGCCAGCAGCAACATCGGACAGGGGGATGAAAAACTGTTTTTT. It specifies CASSNIGQGDEKLFF. The V gene is TRBV4-2, the J gene TRBJ1-4; 10 bases are a match to TRBD1. J lost 6 bases, V lost 5 bases, and 6 bases had no gene match. Germline values: CDR1 LGHNA, CDR2 YNFKEQ. The CDR3 is 15 residues long.

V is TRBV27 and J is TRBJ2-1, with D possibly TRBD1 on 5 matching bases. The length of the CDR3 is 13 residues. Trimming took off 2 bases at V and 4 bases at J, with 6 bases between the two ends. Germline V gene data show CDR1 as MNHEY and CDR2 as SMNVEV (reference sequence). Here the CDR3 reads CASSLGAYNEQFF. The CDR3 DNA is TGTGCCAGCAGTTTAGGGGCGTACAATGAGCAGTTCTTC.

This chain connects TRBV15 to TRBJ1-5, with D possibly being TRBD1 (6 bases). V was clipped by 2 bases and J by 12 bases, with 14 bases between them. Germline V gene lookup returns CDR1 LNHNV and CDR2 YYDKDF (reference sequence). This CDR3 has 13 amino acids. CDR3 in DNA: TGTGCCACCAGCAGAATATCGGACAGTCACCAGCATTTT. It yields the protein CATSRISDSHQHF.

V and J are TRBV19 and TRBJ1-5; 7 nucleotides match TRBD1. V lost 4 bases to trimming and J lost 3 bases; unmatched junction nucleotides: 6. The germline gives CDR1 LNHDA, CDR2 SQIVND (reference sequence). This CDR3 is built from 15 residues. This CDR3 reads CASSTAGQINQPQHF. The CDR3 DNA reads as TGTGCCAGTAGTACCGCGGGACAGATCAATCAGCCCCAGCATTTT.

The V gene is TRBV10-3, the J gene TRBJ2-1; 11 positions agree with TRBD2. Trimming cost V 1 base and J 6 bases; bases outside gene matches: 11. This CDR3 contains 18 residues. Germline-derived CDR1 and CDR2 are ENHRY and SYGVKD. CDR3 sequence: CAISEFSKTGTSGNEQFF. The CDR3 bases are TGTGCCATCAGTGAGTTTTCTAAGACCGGGACTAGCGGCAATGAGCAGTTCTTC.

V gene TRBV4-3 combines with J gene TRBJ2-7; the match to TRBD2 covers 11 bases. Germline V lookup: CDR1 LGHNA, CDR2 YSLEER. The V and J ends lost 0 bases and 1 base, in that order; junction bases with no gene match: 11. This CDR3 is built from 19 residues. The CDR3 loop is CASSQDPYPGLAESYEQYF. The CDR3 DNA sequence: TGCGCCAGCAGCCAAGATCCTTATCCGGGACTAGCGGAGTCCTACGAGCAGTACTTC.

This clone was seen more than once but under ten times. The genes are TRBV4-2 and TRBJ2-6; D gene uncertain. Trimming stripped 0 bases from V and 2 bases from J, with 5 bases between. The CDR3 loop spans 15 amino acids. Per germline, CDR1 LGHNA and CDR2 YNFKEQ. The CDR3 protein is CASSQDPAGANVLTF. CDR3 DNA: TGTGCCAGCAGCCAAGATCCAGCTGGGGCCAACGTCCTGACTTTC.

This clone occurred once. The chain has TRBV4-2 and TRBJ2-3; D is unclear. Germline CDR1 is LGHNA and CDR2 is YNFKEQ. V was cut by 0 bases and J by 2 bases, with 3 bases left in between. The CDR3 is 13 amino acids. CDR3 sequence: CASSQDLTDTQYF. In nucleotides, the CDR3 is TGTGCCAGCAGCCAAGATCTCACAGATACGCAGTATTTT.

The CDR3 DNA is TGTGCCAGCAGTGATGGGACAGGGAAAGGGGAGACCCAGTACTTC. It codes for CASSDGTGKGETQYF. The chain couples TRBV5-8 to TRBJ2-5; the match to TRBD1 covers 9 bases. The germline gives CDR1 SGHTS, CDR2 YDEGEE. V shed 5 bases, J shed 5 bases, and the junction held 10 bases outside the gene matches. The CDR3 runs to 15 residues.

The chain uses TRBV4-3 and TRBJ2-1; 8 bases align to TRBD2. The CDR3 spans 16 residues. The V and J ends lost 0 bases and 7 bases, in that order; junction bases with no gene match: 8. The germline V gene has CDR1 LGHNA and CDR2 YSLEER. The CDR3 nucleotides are TGCGCCAGCAGCCAAGATAGCCAGCGGGAGTTAAATGAGCAGTTCTTC. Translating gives CASSQDSQRELNEQFF.

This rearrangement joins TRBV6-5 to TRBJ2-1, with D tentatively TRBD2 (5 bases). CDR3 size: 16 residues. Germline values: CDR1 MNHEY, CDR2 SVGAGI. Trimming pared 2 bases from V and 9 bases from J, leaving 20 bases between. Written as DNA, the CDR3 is TGTGCCAGCAGTTACAGAGACTACCCCGAGCTAGGTGAGCAGTTCTTC. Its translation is CASSYRDYPELGEQFF.

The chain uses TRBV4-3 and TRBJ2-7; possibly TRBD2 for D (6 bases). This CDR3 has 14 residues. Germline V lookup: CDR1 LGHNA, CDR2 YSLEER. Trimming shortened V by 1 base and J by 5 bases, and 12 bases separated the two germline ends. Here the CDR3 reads CASSQAEGQDEQYF. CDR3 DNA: TGCGCCAGCAGCCAAGCGGAGGGCCAGGACGAGCAGTACTTC.

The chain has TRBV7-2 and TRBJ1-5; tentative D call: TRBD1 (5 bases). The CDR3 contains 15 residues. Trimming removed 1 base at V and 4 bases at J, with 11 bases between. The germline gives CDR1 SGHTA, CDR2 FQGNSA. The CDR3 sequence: CASSLGGAGNQPQHF. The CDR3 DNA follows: TGTGCCAGCAGCTTAGGGGGCGCGGGGAATCAGCCCCAGCATTTT. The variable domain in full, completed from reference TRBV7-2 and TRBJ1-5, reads GAGVSQSPSNKVTEKGKDVELRCDPISGHTALYWYRQSLGQGLEFLIYFQGNSAPDKSGLPSDRFSAERTGGSVSTLTIQRTQQEDSAVYLCASSLGGAGNQPQHFGDGTRLSIL.

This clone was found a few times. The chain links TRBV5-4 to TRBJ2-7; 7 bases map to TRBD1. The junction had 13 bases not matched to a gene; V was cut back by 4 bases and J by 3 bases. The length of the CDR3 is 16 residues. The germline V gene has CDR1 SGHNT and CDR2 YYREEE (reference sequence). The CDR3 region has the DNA TGTGCCAGCAGCCCTCCCGCCGGGACAGAGGTCTACGAGCAGTACTTC. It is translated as CASSPPAGTEVYEQYF. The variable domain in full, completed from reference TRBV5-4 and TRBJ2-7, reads ETGVTQSPTHLIKTRGQQVTLRCSSQSGHNTVSWYQQALGQGPQFIFQYYREEENGRGNFPPRFSGLQFPNYSSELNVNALELDDSALYLCASSPPAGTEVYEQYFGPGTRLTVT.

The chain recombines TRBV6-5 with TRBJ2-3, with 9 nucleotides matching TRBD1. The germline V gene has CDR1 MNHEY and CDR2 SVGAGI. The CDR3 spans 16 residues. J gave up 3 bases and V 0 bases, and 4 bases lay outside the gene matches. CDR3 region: CASSYSLGQGTDTQYF. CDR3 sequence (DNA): TGTGCCAGCAGTTACTCCCTGGGACAGGGAACAGATACGCAGTATTTT.

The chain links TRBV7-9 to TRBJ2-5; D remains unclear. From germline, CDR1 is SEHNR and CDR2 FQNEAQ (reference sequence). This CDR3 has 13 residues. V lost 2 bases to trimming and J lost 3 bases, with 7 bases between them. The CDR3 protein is CASSLYPEETQYF. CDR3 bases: TGTGCCAGCAGCTTATATCCGGAAGAGACCCAGTACTTC. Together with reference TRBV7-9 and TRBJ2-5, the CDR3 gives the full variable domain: DTGVSQNPRHKITKRGQNVTFRCDPISEHNRLYWYRQTLGQGPEFLTYFQNEAQLEKSRLLSDRFSAERPKGSFSTLEIQRTEQGDSAMYLCASSLYPEETQYFGPGTRLLVL.

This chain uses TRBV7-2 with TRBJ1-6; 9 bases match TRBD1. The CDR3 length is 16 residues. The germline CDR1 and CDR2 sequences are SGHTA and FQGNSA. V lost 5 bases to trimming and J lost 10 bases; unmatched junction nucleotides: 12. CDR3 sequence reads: CASSRGTGGSRSPLHF. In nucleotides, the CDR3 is TGTGCCAGCAGCCGCGGAACAGGGGGCTCTAGGTCACCCCTCCACTTT. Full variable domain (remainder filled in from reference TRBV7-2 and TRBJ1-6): GAGVSQSPSNKVTEKGKDVELRCDPISGHTALYWYRQSLGQGLEFLIYFQGNSAPDKSGLPSDRFSAERTGGSVSTLTIQRTQQEDSAVYLCASSRGTGGSRSPLHFGNGTRLTVT.

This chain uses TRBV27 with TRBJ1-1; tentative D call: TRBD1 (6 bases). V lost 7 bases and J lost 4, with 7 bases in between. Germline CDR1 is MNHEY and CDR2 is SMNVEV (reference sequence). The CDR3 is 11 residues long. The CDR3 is CASTQGTEAFF. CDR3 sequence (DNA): TGTGCCAGCACACAGGGCACTGAAGCTTTCTTT.

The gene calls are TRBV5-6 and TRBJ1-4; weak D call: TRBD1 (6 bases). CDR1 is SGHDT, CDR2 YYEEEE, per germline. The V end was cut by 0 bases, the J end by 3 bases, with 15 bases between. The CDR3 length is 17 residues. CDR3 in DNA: TGTGCCAGCAGCTTGGTCCGGGGGGCTCGGTCTAATGAAAAACTGTTTTTT. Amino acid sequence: CASSLVRGARSNEKLFF.